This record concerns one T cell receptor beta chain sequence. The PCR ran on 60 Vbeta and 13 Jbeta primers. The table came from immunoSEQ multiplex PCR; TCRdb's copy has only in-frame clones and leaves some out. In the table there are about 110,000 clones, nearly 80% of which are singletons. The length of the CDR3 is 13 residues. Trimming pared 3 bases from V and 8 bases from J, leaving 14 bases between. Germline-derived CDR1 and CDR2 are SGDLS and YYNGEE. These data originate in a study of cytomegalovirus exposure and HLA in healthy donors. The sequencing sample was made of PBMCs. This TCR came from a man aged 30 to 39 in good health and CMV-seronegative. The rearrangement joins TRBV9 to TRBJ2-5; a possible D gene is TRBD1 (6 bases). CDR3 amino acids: CASSAGQFGTQYF. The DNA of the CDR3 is TGTGCCAGCAGCGCCGGACAGTTCGGCACCCAGTACTTC.